This T cell receptor (beta chain) was sequenced during a study of Graves' ophthalmopathy and Graves' hyperthyroidism. This CDR3 spans 15 amino acids. From germline, CDR1 is LGHDT and CDR2 YNNKEL (reference sequence). Trimming took 2 bases from V and 5 from J, leaving 15 bases between them. At least ten counts were recorded for this clonotype. Sampling 10 ml of fresh peripheral blood provided the PBMCs. The TCR beta CDR3 regions underwent amplification from RNA transcripts. First-round RT-PCR used HTBI primers; second-round multiplex PCR followed. TCRdb called the multiplex PCR reads again in MiXCR, with one record for every CDR3 protein. This sample yields about 700,000 distinct CDR3 sequences, of which about two fifths are seen a single time; 3.3% belongs to the top ten.

The chain recombines TRBV3-1 with TRBJ2-5; tentatively, D is TRBD2 (5 bases). The clonotype comes from an adult man with Graves' ophthalmopathy. The sample taken for sequencing was peripheral blood. The CDR3 DNA reads TGTGCCAGCAGCCAAAGAGGGAGTTCGGGGGAGACCCAGTACTTC. Its translation is CASSQRGSSGETQYF.